The following is a TCR beta chain sequence with its context. Authors' methods: Counts of nucleated cells, estimated from reference gene primer amplification, were obtained. The data were produced by immunoSEQ multiplex PCR, yet TCRdb's version contains in-frame clones alone and is incomplete. V, J and clone size are those of that table, while D and trimming were read from the DNA. The table includes some 49,000 clones, over 75% detected once. The record originates from a study of blood T cell repertoires in COVID-19. Study overall: COVID-19 samples collected from the United States, Italy and Spain covered acute and convalescent phases. Nucleic acid was either cDNA or gDNA, and it came from T cells, B-cell-depleted T cells, or PBMCs.

Trimming cost V 7 bases and J 0 bases; bases outside gene matches: 7. Germline V gives CDR1 SNHLY, CDR2 FYNNEI. The CDR3 has 16 residues. The origin of this receptor is a human donor in a cohort sampled during active COVID-19. V and J are TRBV2 and TRBJ2-1, with 9 bases lining up with TRBD2. The specimen was peripheral blood. This CDR3 is CASKALSGSSYNEQFF. DNA for the CDR3: TGTGCCAGCAAGGCCCTTAGCGGGAGCTCCTACAATGAGCAGTTCTTC.